Each of the 9 T cell receptor beta chains below was sequenced from the same sample in a study of blood T cell repertoires in COVID-19 (dated by TCRdb to about 2020). The receptor library was made with the immunoSEQ multiplex PCR assay. Drawn from immuneACCESS, this table holds only the in-frame rearrangements with V and J called that TCRdb kept. Clones are partly lost; checked studies trace under half to an unresolved V gene and leave the rest unexplained. The table for this sample lists a few hundred thousand clones; 90% of them were counted only once. The ten largest clones capture 2.5% to 3% of the sample. The sequenced sample was peripheral blood. The receptors come from a woman between 25 and 40 years old with COVID-19, enrolled during active disease.

The chain couples TRBV5-1 to TRBJ2-5; D is unresolved. The germline V gene has CDR1 SGHRS and CDR2 YFSETQ. The CDR3 sequence is 12 residues long. The V and J ends lost 4 bases and 2 bases respectively, with 6 bases between them. The CDR3 reads CASSTQQETQYF. The CDR3 DNA reads TGCGCCAGCAGCACCCAGCAAGAGACCCAGTACTTC. Full variable domain (outside the CDR3, taken from reference TRBV5-1 and TRBJ2-5): KAGVTQTPRYLIKTRGQQVTLSCSPISGHRSVSWYQQTPGQGLQFLFEYFSETQRNKGNFPGRFSGRQFSNSRSEMNVSTLELGDSALYLCASSTQQETQYFGPGTRLLVL.

The chain combines TRBV7-2 with TRBJ1-2, with TRBD1 as a possible D gene (6 bases). Trimming took off 5 bases at V and 4 bases at J, with 14 bases between the two ends. Germline V gene data show CDR1 as SGHTA and CDR2 as FQGNSA. This CDR3 spans 14 amino acids. The CDR3: CASSRNREAYGYTF. CDR3 nucleotides: TGTGCCAGCAGCAGAAACAGGGAAGCCTATGGCTACACCTTC.

The chain is built from TRBV2 and TRBJ1-1; D is unclear. This CDR3 is built from 13 residues. Trimming took off 4 bases at V and 6 bases at J, with 12 bases between the two ends. Germline V gene data show CDR1 as SNHLY and CDR2 as FYNNEI. CDR3 protein: CASSVVGQPEAFF. DNA for the CDR3: TGTGCCAGCAGTGTTGTTGGGCAGCCTGAAGCTTTCTTT.

The V call is TRBV6-5, the J call TRBJ1-5; D uncertain. V was trimmed by 4 bases and J by 0 bases, leaving 4 bases between them. The CDR3 runs 13 residues. Germline CDR1 reads MNHEY; CDR2 reads SVGAGI. The CDR3 DNA reads as TGTGCCAGCAGTTTGGCTAGCAATCAGCCCCAGCATTTT. Its translation: CASSLASNQPQHF.

J is TRBJ1-1 and V is TRBV4-1; D gene uncertain. The ends were cut back, 2 bases at V and 6 bases at J, with 7 bases in the middle. CDR3 length equals 12 residues. Germline CDR1 MGHRA, CDR2 YSYEKL. CDR3 residues: CASSQYGSEAFF. The DNA for the CDR3 is TGCGCCAGCAGCCAATATGGCTCTGAAGCTTTCTTT.

The J gene is TRBJ2-1, the V gene TRBV14; TRBD2 matches 13 bases. The CDR3 consists of 15 residues. V lost 6 bases and J lost 6; bases outside the gene matches: 5. Germline CDR1 SGHDN, CDR2 FVKESK. CDR3 amino acids: CASRRTSGSFNEQFF. Here the CDR3 DNA reads TGTGCCAGCAGGCGGACTAGCGGGAGTTTCAATGAGCAGTTCTTC.

The chain combines TRBV28 with TRBJ1-1, with D possibly TRBD1 on 5 matching bases. Looked up from germline, CDR1 is MDHEN and CDR2 is SYDVKM. This CDR3 is 16 amino acids long. V shed 6 bases and J shed 3 bases, with 20 bases lying between them. The DNA of the CDR3 is TGTGCCAGCAGCCTTTCCTGGACAAGTCCTTACACTGAAGCTTTCTTT. Translation: CASSLSWTSPYTEAFF.

Turning to this clone: A junction end diverges from the germline sequence, so it may reflect a read error. The rearrangement joins TRBV15 to TRBJ1-4, with D tentatively TRBD1 (6 bases). Germline V gives CDR1 LNHNV, CDR2 YYDKDF (reference sequence). This CDR3 region has 12 residues. The CDR3 region is CATSRVQGPRLF. DNA for the CDR3: TGTGCCACCAGCAGAGTACAGGGACCTAGGCTTTTT.

The chain joins TRBV6-1 to TRBJ2-3; the match to TRBD1 covers 9 bases. Germline V gives CDR1 MNHNS, CDR2 SASEGT. V lost 4 bases, J lost 2 bases, and 13 bases stayed unmatched. CDR3 size: 18 residues. CDR3 in DNA: TGTGCCAGCAGTGGACCGGGACAGGGTCTCTATTCCACAGATACGCAGTATTTT. Protein product: CASSGPGQGLYSTDTQYF.